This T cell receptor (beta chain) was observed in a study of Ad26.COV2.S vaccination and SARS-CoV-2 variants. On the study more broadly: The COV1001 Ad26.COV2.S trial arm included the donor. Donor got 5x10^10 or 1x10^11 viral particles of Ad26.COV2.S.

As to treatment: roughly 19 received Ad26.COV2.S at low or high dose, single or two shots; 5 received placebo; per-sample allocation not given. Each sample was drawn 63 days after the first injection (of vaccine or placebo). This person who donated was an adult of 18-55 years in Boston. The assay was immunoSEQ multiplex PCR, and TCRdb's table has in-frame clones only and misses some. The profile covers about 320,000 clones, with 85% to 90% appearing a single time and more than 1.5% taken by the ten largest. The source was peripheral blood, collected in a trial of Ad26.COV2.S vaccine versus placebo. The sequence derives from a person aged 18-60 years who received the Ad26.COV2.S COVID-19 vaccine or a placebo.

The DNA of the CDR3 is TGTGCCAGCAGTGGCGGGAGTCTTTCACCCCTCCACTTT. Protein sequence: CASSGGSLSPLHF. V gene TRBV2 combines with J gene TRBJ1-6; the D is unclear. The CDR3 length is 13 residues. Germline values: CDR1 SNHLY, CDR2 FYNNEI. V shed 4 bases and J shed 9 bases, with 10 bases lying between them.